The next 28 T cell receptor beta chains were all read from a single sample in a study of human CD4 T cells and Enterobacteriaceae. Libraries were prepared by immunoSEQ multiplex PCR; TCRdb keeps only in-frame clonotypes and omits some of them. The sample has 25,000 to 30,000 clones, 70% to 85% seen once. The memory gate held CD4+ cells that were not CD45RA+CCR7+CD95- naive cells, over 95% pure. Sequenced: memory CD4+ T cells from blood. The receptors originated from a human donor in good health.

This clone has only a few counts. The rearrangement uses TRBV29-1 and TRBJ2-3; D is ambiguous. With 4 bases removed from V and 6 bases from J, the gap between germline ends came to 17 bases. CDR1 and CDR2 from the germline V gene are SQVTM and ANQGSEA. The CDR3 is made up of 14 amino acids. DNA of the CDR3: TGCAGCGTTGCCCCCTACGTGGTAGGGGATACGCAGTATTTT. Its protein is CSVAPYVVGDTQYF.

The chain joins TRBV28 to TRBJ2-7; D remains unclear. The CDR3 runs 15 residues. Germline lookup yields CDR1 MDHEN and CDR2 SYDVKM. V lost 6 bases to trimming and J lost 2 bases, with 17 bases between them. The CDR3 region has the DNA TGTGCCAGCAGCCCTCACGGTTTAGTTGCCTACGAGCAGTACTTC. Residues: CASSPHGLVAYEQYF.

The V gene is TRBV7-9, the J gene TRBJ2-1, with TRBD2 matching over 7 bases. Germline values: CDR1 SEHNR, CDR2 FQNEAQ (reference sequence). The junction had 8 bases not matched to a gene; V was cut back by 5 bases and J by 7 bases. This CDR3 is 14 amino acids long. CDR3: CASSRDYASNEQFF. The CDR3 nucleotides are TGTGCCAGCAGCCGGGACTATGCTTCGAATGAGCAGTTCTTC.

The chain recombines TRBV6-5 with TRBJ1-5, with a tentative D call TRBD1 (6 bases). Trimming took 6 bases from V and 5 from J, leaving 14 bases between them. The CDR3 length is 14 residues. Germline CDR1 is MNHEY and CDR2 is SVGAGI. The CDR3 here is CASSLGGGDQPQHF. For the CDR3, the DNA is TGTGCCAGCAGCCTAGGAGGGGGGGATCAGCCCCAGCATTTT.

This clone has only a few counts. The chain couples TRBV19 to TRBJ1-1; tentatively, D is TRBD1 (6 bases). The V and J ends lost 7 bases and 1 base respectively, with 13 bases between them. Per the germline V gene, CDR1 is LNHDA and CDR2 is SQIVND (reference sequence). There are 14 residues in the CDR3. The CDR3 here is CASTLLQGNTEAFF. The CDR3 nucleotides are TGTGCCAGTACTTTGTTACAGGGGAACACTGAAGCTTTCTTT.

The chain links TRBV28 to TRBJ2-2; D gene unclear. The CDR3 length is 14 residues. Germline loops: CDR1 MDHEN, CDR2 SYDVKM. Deletions cut 6 bases from V and 1 base from J, with 9 bases between. CDR3 in amino acids: CASSQSLNTGELFF. Here the CDR3 DNA reads TGTGCCAGCAGCCAGTCCTTGAACACCGGGGAGCTGTTTTTT.

Here the CDR3 DNA reads TGCGCCAGCAGCTTACACGGACAGGGAAGGGAGACCCAGTACTTC. It translates to CASSLHGQGRETQYF. This chain joins TRBV5-1 and TRBJ2-5, with TRBD1 matching 8 bases. V trimming: 2 bases; J trimming: 5 bases; junction bases outside the gene matches: 8. Germline V gene sequence: CDR1 SGHRS, CDR2 YFSETQ. CDR3 length: 15 amino acids.

V is TRBV29-1 and J is TRBJ2-3; TRBD1 matches 7 bases. The V and J ends lost 7 bases and 1 base, in that order; junction bases with no gene match: 5. There are 13 residues in the CDR3. Germline values: CDR1 SQVTM, CDR2 ANQGSEA. CDR3 loop: CSGNRGGTDTQYF. CDR3 sequence (DNA): TGCAGCGGAAACAGGGGTGGCACAGATACGCAGTATTTT.

This clone was seen a single time. The chain recombines TRBV11-2 with TRBJ2-7; TRBD2 agrees at 8 bases. Germline V gene sequence: CDR1 SGHAT, CDR2 FQNNGV. V lost 4 bases, J lost 2 bases, and 7 bases stayed unmatched. This CDR3 is built from 15 residues. The CDR3 is CASSWSGRGPYEQYF. In nucleotides, the CDR3 is TGTGCCAGCAGCTGGAGCGGGAGAGGACCCTACGAGCAGTACTTC.

This chain connects TRBV5-6 to TRBJ2-7; 13 nucleotides match TRBD2. V lost 4 bases, J lost 6 bases, and 7 bases stayed unmatched. Germline assignment: CDR1 SGHDT and CDR2 YYEEEE. The CDR3 spans 15 residues. CDR3 residues: CASSRGTSGVGEQYF. CDR3 nucleotide sequence: TGTGCCAGCAGCCGTGGGACTAGCGGGGTAGGCGAGCAGTACTTC.

The chain uses TRBV6-6 and TRBJ2-7, with a tentative D call TRBD2 (5 bases). The V gene's germline CDR1 is MNHNY and CDR2 SVGAGI (reference sequence). This CDR3 spans 13 amino acids. Trimming left V 4 bases short and J 5 bases short, with 12 bases between. The CDR3 sequence is CASSSAGSHEQYF. In nucleotides, the CDR3 is TGTGCCAGCAGTTCCGCGGGTTCGCACGAGCAGTACTTC.

The chain employs TRBV5-1 and TRBJ2-1; D is unresolved. Per the germline V gene, CDR1 is SGHRS and CDR2 is YFSETQ. The CDR3 totals 15 residues. Between the trimmed V and J ends, which lost 0 bases and 0 bases, there was a span of 7 bases. This chain's CDR3 is CASSLGSSSYNEQFF. The CDR3 DNA reads TGCGCCAGCAGCTTGGGAAGCAGCTCCTACAATGAGCAGTTCTTC.

The CDR3 nucleotides are TGCGCCAGCAGCTTGGCCCCAGGGGCAGGCACCGGGGAGCTGTTTTTT. Its translation: CASSLAPGAGTGELFF. This chain connects TRBV5-1 to TRBJ2-2; TRBD1 might be the D (6 bases). The germline V and J ends were trimmed by 0 bases and 4 bases, with 13 bases remaining between them. The CDR3 extends over 16 amino acids. CDR1 and CDR2 (germline): SGHRS, YFSETQ.

The CDR3 loop reads CASSEVRQGGEQYF. The CDR3 region has the DNA TGTGCCAGCAGTGAAGTAAGGCAGGGAGGCGAGCAGTACTTC. This rearrangement joins TRBV2 to TRBJ2-7; tentatively, D is TRBD2 (6 bases). Germline lookup yields CDR1 SNHLY and CDR2 FYNNEI. CDR3 length: 14 residues. V shed 1 base and J shed 6 bases, with 13 bases lying between them.

The CDR3 region has the DNA TGTGCCAGCAGTGGGGTCAACTATGGCTACACCTTC. This encodes CASSGVNYGYTF. The chain combines TRBV2 with TRBJ1-2; D is undetermined. From germline, CDR1 is SNHLY and CDR2 FYNNEI. V gave up 4 bases and J gave up 2 bases, with 5 bases separating them. This CDR3 region has 12 residues.

The V and J genes are TRBV30 and TRBJ1-1; the D gene is possibly TRBD1 (5 bases). The germline gives CDR1 GTSNPN, CDR2 SVGIG (reference sequence). V dropped 1 base and J dropped 5 bases, with 14 bases sitting between them. CDR3 length: 14 residues. CDR3 bases: TGTGCCTGGAGTGCTTTAGGGAGGGGTACTGAAGCTTTCTTT. As protein: CAWSALGRGTEAFF.

The V gene is TRBV5-1, the J gene TRBJ1-2; 9 bases are shared with TRBD1. The CDR3 spans 14 residues. CDR1 and CDR2 (germline): SGHRS, YFSETQ. V dropped 4 bases and J dropped 1; count of bases not matched to a gene: 2. The CDR3, as DNA: TGCGCCAGCAGCCCGGGACAGGGTAACTATGGCTACACCTTC. Translating it yields CASSPGQGNYGYTF. Filled out from reference TRBV5-1 and TRBJ1-2, the complete variable domain reads KAGVTQTPRYLIKTRGQQVTLSCSPISGHRSVSWYQQTPGQGLQFLFEYFSETQRNKGNFPGRFSGRQFSNSRSEMNVSTLELGDSALYLCASSPGQGNYGYTFGSGTRLTVV.

The CDR3 coding sequence is TGTGCCAGCAGCCCTGTGACTAGCGGGCTTGGGGGTGAGCAGTTCTTC. Amino acid sequence: CASSPVTSGLGGEQFF. This rearrangement joins TRBV7-9 to TRBJ2-1; 10 bases are a match to TRBD2. The trim removed 5 bases at V and 9 bases at J, leaving 13 bases unmatched. The CDR3 spans 16 residues. The germline gives CDR1 SEHNR, CDR2 FQNEAQ (reference sequence).

The chain recombines TRBV19 with TRBJ2-7, with unresolved D. The CDR3 totals 14 residues. CDR1 and CDR2 (germline): LNHDA, SQIVND (reference sequence). The V and J ends lost 5 bases and 0 bases respectively, with 11 bases between them. CDR3 loop: CASSLDPSSYEQYF. In nucleotides, the CDR3 is TGTGCCAGTAGTCTTGACCCGAGCTCCTACGAGCAGTACTTC.

The V gene is TRBV5-4, the J gene TRBJ2-4; 9 bases agree with TRBD1. V was clipped by 2 bases and J by 1 base; unmatched bases: 7. Germline CDR1 is SGHNT and CDR2 is YYREEE (reference sequence). The CDR3 spans 17 residues. The CDR3 DNA reads TGTGCCAGCAGCTTAACGGGACAGGGCTTGGCCAAAAACATTCAGTACTTC. This encodes CASSLTGQGLAKNIQYF.

This clone has just one count. This chain connects TRBV10-3 to TRBJ2-2, with TRBD2 matching over 12 bases. The CDR3 spans 17 residues. V shed 2 bases, J shed 7 bases, and the junction held 8 bases outside the gene matches. CDR1 and CDR2 (germline): ENHRY, SYGVKD. For the CDR3, the DNA is TGTGCCATCAGTGAGCCGGAAGGACTAGCGGGGAGCGGGGAGCTGTTTTTT. Translation gives CAISEPEGLAGSGELFF.

This clone has just one count. V usage is TRBV29-1 and J usage is TRBJ1-4; D unclear. The CDR3 spans 14 residues. CDR1 is SQVTM and CDR2 is ANQGSEA in the germline V gene. The V gene lost 4 bases and the J gene lost 3 bases, with 12 bases spanning the gap. Written as DNA, the CDR3 is TGCAGCGTTGTTGAGGGAGCGGCTAATGAAAAACTGTTTTTT. This translates into CSVVEGAANEKLFF.

The chain combines TRBV10-2 with TRBJ1-1; no clear D. The CDR3 sequence is 14 residues long. Germline V gives CDR1 WSHSY, CDR2 SAAADI. V shed 4 bases and J shed 1 base, with 10 bases lying between them. The CDR3 spells CASSGRPGNTEAFF. CDR3 sequence (DNA): TGCGCCAGCAGTGGTAGACCGGGGAACACTGAAGCTTTCTTT.

This clone has a handful of counts. This chain uses TRBV18 with TRBJ1-5; 9 positions match TRBD1. V dropped 3 bases and J dropped 6; count of bases not matched to a gene: 6. CDR1 is KGHSH and CDR2 is LQKENI in the germline V gene. The CDR3 contains 15 residues. CDR3 in DNA: TGTGCCAGCTCACCCCAGGGACAGGGCGGTCAGCCCCAGCATTTT. Translation gives CASSPQGQGGQPQHF.

The CDR3 coding sequence is TGTGCCAGCAGCTTGGACGCTACAGATACGCAGTATTTT. Translated: CASSLDATDTQYF. The chain links TRBV5-4 to TRBJ2-3; D not resolved. This CDR3 has 13 residues. V was clipped by 0 bases and J by 3 bases, with 5 bases between them. Germline V gene data show CDR1 as SGHNT and CDR2 as YYREEE (reference sequence).

This rearrangement joins TRBV9 to TRBJ1-3, with D tentatively TRBD1 (6 bases). CDR3 length equals 15 residues. Trimming shortened V by 4 bases and J by 0 bases, and 11 bases separated the two germline ends. Germline V gene sequence: CDR1 SGDLS, CDR2 YYNGEE. The CDR3 region has the DNA TGTGCCAGCAGCAACAGGGTTGCCTCTGGAAACACCATATATTTT. Its translation is CASSNRVASGNTIYF.

The rearrangement joins TRBV7-6 to TRBJ2-2; no firm D call. V was shortened by 1 base and J by 0 bases, with 9 bases between the two germline ends. Germline V lookup: CDR1 SGHVS, CDR2 FNYEAQ. The length of the CDR3 is 16 residues. As DNA, the CDR3 is TGTGCCAGCAGCTTAGTTCAGACCACGAACACCGGGGAGCTGTTTTTT. Its protein is CASSLVQTTNTGELFF.

The count of this clone is one. J is TRBJ2-7 and V is TRBV9; perhaps TRBD2 as D (5 bases). Looked up from germline, CDR1 is SGDLS and CDR2 is YYNGEE. Trimming left V 4 bases short and J 3 bases short, with 20 bases between. CDR3 size: 16 residues. The CDR3 coding sequence is TGTGCCAGCAGCATAAGTGGAGGAAGCCCCGACTACGAGCAGTACTTC. It translates to CASSISGGSPDYEQYF.